This TCR beta chain was captured in a study of post-analysis software for immune sequencing data. Study information: The courses of disease that were included comprised relapsing-remitting, secondary progressive and progressive-relapsing multiple sclerosis.

Concerning this clonotype: The antigen remains undetermined.

Study-level findings and limits: Five TRBV segments were significantly more frequent in patients than in controls. TRBV5-6, TRBV5-1 and TRBV20-1 were among these segments.

The authors incorporated unique molecular identifiers into the TCR beta cDNA libraries. TCRdb passed the PCR reads through MiXCR, listing each CDR3 protein once. The sample lists more than 350,000 distinct CDR3 sequences; over 30% were seen once. This CDR3 has 19 amino acids. CDR1 and CDR2 (germline): SGHTA, FQGTGA. V lost 1 base to trimming and J lost 2 bases; unmatched junction nucleotides: 14. The specimen was blood. The chain couples TRBV7-3 to TRBJ2-1; 7 bases agree with TRBD2. This receptor was taken from a girl aged 2 to 9 with multiple sclerosis. This CDR3 is CASSLRAPGGVLTYNEQFF. CDR3 coding DNA: TGTGCCAGCAGCTTAAGGGCCCCGGGGGGAGTGCTGACCTACAATGAGCAGTTCTTC.